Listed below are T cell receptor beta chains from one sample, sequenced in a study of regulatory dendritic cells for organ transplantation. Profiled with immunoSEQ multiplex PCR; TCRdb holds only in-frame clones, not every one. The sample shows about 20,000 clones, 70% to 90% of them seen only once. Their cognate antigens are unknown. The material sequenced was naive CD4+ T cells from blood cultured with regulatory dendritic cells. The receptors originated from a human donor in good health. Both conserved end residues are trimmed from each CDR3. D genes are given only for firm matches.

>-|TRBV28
ASSLLAGELF
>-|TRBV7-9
ASSSLDGSSYNEQF
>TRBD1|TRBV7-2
ASSTRGDRGEQF
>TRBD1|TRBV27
ASSLDRTSGLGTQY
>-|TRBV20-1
SAIDNYGYT
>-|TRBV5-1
ASSLGRVETQY
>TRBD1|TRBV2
ASRGTASLFANYGYT
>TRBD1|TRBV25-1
ASSGTGVNTEAF
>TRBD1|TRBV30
AWSVRLTGNYGYT
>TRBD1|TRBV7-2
ASSLGRGLNGYT
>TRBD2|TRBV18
ASSTGLAETQY
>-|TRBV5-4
ASNLPGGEQY
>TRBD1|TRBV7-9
ASSSPGQGLTEAF
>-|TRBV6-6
ASSYSGKNTEAF
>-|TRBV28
ASSFSTPFGKLF
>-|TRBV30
AWSVSHTEAF
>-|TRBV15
ATSRAGMAYEQY
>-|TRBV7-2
ASSLGGNSNYGYT
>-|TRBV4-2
ASSQGRTTGELF
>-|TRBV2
ASSVGSAKQY
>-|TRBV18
ASSWAGNTEAF
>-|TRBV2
ASSGSRAVNEQF
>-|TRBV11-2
ASSLGSYEQY
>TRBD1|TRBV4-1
ASSERDRGGYEQY
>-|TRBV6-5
ASSYSRGSTEAF
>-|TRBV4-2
ASSPTGGSYEQY
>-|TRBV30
AWRADIFQETQY
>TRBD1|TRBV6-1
ASSAGRGYRWAGELF
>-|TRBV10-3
AITSSGGRTDTQY
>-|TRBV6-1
ASMRSPYEQY
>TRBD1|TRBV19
ASSISHHRQGFSEAF
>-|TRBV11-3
ATLTKVKLF
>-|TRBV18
ASSPQGPSSNQPQH
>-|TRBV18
ASSPPLQDTEAF
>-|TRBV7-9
ASSSVQGEGQY
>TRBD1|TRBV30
AWRGQGSNQPQH
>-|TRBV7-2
ASSLGDYQETQY
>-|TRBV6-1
ASSGNRDQPQH
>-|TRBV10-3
AISDRRGKSGAYTQY
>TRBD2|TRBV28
ASSLAGGTFNEQF
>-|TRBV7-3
ASSLAGQPTNYGYT
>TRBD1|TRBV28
ASSQAGTGYHEQY
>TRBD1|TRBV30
AWSVKGTGSTDTQY
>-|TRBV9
ASSAPGVREQETQY
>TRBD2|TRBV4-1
ASSRPGTSQETQY
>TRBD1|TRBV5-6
ASSFGTGYSYEQY
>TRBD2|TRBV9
ASSVATSGTLGQF
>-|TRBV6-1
ASSARGLNYGYT
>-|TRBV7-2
ASSSEETQY